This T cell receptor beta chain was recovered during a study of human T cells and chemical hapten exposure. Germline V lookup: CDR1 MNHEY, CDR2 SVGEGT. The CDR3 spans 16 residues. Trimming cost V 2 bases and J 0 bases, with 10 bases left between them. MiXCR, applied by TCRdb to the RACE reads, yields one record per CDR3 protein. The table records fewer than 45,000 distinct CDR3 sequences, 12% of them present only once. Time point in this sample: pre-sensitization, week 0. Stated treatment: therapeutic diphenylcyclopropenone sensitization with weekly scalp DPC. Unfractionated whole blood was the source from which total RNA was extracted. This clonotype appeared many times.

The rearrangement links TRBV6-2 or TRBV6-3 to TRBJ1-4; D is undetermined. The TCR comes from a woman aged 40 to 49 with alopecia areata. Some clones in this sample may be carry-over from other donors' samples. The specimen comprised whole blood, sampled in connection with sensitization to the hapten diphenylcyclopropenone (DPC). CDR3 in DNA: TGTGCCAGCAGTTACGCGACATCCGCAACTAATGAAAAACTGTTTTTT. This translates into CASSYATSATNEKLFF.